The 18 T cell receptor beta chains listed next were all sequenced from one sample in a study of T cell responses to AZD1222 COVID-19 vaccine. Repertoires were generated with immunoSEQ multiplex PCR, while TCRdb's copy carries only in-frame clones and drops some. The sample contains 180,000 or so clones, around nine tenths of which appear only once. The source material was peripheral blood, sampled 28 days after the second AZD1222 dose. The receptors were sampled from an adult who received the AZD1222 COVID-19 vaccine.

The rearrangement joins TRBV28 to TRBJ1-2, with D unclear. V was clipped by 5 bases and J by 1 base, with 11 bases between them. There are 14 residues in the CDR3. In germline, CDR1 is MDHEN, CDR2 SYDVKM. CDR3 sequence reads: CASSLDGYNYGYTF. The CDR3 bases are TGTGCCAGCAGTCTGGACGGGTATAACTATGGCTACACCTTC.

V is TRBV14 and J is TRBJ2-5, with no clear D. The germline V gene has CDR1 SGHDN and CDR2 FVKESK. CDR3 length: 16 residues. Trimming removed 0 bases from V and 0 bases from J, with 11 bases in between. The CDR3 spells CASSQDSRGYQETQYF. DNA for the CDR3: TGTGCCAGCAGCCAAGATTCTAGAGGATACCAAGAGACCCAGTACTTC. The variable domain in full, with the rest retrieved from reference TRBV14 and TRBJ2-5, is EAGVTQFPSHSVIEKGQTVTLRCDPISGHDNLYWYRRVMGKEIKFLLHFVKESKQDESGMPNNRFLAERTGGTYSTLKVQPAELEDSGVYFCASSQDSRGYQETQYFGPGTRLLVL.

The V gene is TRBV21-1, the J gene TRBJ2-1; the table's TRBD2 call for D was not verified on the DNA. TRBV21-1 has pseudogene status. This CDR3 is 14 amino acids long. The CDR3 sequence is CASSHWTGYNEQFF. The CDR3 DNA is TGTGCCAGCAGCCACTGGACTGGCTACAATGAGCAGTTCTTC.

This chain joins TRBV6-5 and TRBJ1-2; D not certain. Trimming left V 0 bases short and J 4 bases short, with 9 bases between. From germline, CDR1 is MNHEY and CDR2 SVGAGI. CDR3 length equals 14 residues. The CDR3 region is CASSYSSPGYGYTF. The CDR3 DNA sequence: TGTGCCAGCAGTTACTCCTCCCCAGGCTATGGCTACACCTTC.

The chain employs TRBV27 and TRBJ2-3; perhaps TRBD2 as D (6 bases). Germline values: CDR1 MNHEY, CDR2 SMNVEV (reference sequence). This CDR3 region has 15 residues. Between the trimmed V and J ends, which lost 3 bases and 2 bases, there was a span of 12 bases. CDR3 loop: CASSFEEGTTDTQYF. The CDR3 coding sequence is TGTGCCAGCAGTTTCGAGGAGGGAACCACAGATACGCAGTATTTT.

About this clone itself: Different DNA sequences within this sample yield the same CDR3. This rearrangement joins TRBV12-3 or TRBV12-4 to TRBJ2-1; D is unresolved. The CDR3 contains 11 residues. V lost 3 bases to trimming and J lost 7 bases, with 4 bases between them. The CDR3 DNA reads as TGTGCCAGCAGTTTGGGAAATGAGCAGTTCTTC. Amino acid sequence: CASSLGNEQFF.

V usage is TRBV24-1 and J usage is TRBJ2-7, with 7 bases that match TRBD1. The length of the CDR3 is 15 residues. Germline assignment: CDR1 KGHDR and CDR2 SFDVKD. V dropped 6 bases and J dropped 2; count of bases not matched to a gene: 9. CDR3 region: CATSSGQMVAYEQYF. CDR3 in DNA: TGTGCCACCAGTTCGGGACAGATGGTTGCCTACGAGCAGTACTTC.

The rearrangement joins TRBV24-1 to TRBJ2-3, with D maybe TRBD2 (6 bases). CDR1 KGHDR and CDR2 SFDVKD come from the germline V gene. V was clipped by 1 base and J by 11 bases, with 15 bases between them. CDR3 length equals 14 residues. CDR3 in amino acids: CATSDFDHLGGQYF. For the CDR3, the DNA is TGTGCCACCAGTGATTTTGACCATCTCGGGGGGCAGTATTTT.

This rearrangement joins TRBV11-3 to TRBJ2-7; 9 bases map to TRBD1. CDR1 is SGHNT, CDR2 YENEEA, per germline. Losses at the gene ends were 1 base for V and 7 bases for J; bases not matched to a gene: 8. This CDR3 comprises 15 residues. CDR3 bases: TGTGCCAGCAGCTTAGGGACAGGGGTAAGGGAAGAGCAGTACTTC. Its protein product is CASSLGTGVREEQYF.

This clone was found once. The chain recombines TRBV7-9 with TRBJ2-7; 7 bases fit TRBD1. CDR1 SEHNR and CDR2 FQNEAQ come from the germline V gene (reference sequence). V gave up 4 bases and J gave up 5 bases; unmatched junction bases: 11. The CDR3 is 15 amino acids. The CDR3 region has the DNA TGTGCCAGCAGCTCCCAGGAAGGGGGCTTCCACGAGCAGTACTTC. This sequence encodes CASSSQEGGFHEQYF.

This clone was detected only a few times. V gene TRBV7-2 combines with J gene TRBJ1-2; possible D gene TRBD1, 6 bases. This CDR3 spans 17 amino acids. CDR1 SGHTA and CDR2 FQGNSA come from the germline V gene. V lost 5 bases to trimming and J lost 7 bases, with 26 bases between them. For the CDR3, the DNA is TGTGCCAGCAGCCCTTCGAGGTTGGTTGGGGGCGTCAGTGGCTACACCTTC. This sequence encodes CASSPSRLVGGVSGYTF.

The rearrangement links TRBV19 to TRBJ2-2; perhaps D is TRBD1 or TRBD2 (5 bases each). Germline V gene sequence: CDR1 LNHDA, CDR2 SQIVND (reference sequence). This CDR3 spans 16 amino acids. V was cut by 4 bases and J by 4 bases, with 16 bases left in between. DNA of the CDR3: TGTGCCAGTAGTAATGGGGCGGGTTCGGGCACCGGGGAGCTGTTTTTT. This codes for CASSNGAGSGTGELFF.

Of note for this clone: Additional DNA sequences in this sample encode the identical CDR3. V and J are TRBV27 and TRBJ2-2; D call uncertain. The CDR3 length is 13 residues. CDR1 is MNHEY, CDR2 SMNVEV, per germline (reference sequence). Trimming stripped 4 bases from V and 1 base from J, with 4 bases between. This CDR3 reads CASSSQNTGELFF. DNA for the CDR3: TGTGCCAGCAGTTCCCAGAACACCGGGGAGCTGTTTTTT.

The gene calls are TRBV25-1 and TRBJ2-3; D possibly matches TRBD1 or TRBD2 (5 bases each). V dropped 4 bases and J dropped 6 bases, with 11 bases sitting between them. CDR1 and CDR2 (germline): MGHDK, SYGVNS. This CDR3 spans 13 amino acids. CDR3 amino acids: CASSGSRGDTQYF. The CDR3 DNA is TGTGCCAGCAGTGGGTCCCGGGGCGATACGCAGTATTTT.

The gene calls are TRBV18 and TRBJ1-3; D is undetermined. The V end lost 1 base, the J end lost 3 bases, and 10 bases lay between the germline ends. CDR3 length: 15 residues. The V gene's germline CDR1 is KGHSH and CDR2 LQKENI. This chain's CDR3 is CASSPRSEFGNTIYF. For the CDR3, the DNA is TGTGCCAGCTCACCACGATCAGAGTTTGGAAACACCATATATTTT.

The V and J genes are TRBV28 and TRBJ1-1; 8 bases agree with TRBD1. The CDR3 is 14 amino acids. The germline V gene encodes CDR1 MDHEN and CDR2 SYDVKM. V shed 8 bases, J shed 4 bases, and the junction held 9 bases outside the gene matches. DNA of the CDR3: TGTGCCAGCCCCGCTACAGGGGGTAGCACTGAAGCTTTCTTT. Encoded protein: CASPATGGSTEAFF. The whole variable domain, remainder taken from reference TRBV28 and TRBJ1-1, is DVKVTQSSRYLVKRTGEKVFLECVQDMDHENMFWYRQDPGLGLRLIYFSYDVKMKEKGDIPEGYSVSREKKERFSLILESASTNQTSMYLCASPATGGSTEAFFGQGTRLTVV.

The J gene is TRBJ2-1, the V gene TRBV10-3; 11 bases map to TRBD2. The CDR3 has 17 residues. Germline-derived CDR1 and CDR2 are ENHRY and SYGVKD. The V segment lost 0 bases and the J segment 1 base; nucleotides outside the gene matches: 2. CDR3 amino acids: CAISESASGRSYNEQFF. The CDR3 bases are TGTGCCATCAGTGAGTCGGCTAGCGGGAGGTCCTACAATGAGCAGTTCTTC.

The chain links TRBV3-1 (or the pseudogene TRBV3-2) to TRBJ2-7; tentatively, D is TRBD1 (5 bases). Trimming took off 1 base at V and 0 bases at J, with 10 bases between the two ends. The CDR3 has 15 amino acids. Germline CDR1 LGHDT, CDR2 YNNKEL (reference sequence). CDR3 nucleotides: TGTGCCAGCAGCCAAGGGCAGGGTTCCTCCTACGAGCAGTACTTC. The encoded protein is CASSQGQGSSYEQYF.